The 7 T cell receptor beta chains below were found in one sample sequenced in a study of early T cells in non-severe SARS-CoV-2 infection. Using its own MiXCR run on the 5' RACE reads, TCRdb lists one record per CDR3 protein. Among roughly 50,000 distinct CDR3 sequences, around 9.5% were seen once, and the ten largest hold about 8.3%. Input material: whole blood. The receptors originated from an adult who was a healthcare worker with PCR-confirmed SARS-CoV-2 infection or an uninfected control (not recorded which).

In its sample, this clonotype was seen many times. This chain uses TRBV7-6 with TRBJ2-3; D is uncertain. This CDR3 spans 11 amino acids. The V end was cut by 4 bases, the J end by 3 bases, with 2 bases between. The germline V gene encodes CDR1 SGHVS and CDR2 FNYEAQ. The CDR3 region is CASSYTDTQYF. CDR3 DNA sequence: TGTGCCAGCAGCTATACAGATACGCAGTATTTT.

This clonotype was found a few times. The rearrangement joins TRBV7-8 to TRBJ1-4; 12 nucleotides match TRBD1. Germline V CDR1 and CDR2: SGHVS, FQNEAQ. The CDR3 spans 15 residues. After removal of 4 bases from V and 7 bases from J, the junction contained 4 bases not matched to a gene. In DNA form, the CDR3 reads TGTGCCAGCAGCTCCGGGACAGGGGGCGGTGAAAAACTGTTTTTT. This codes for CASSSGTGGGEKLFF.

At least ten counts were recorded for this clonotype. The V and J genes are TRBV29-1 and TRBJ1-1, with no clear D. V dropped 7 bases and J dropped 0 bases, with 6 bases sitting between them. The CDR3 consists of 11 residues. Germline V gene data show CDR1 as SQVTM and CDR2 as ANQGSEA. The CDR3 loop is CSARLNTEAFF. CDR3 coding DNA: TGCAGCGCCAGACTGAACACTGAAGCTTTCTTT. Full variable domain (outside the CDR3, taken from reference TRBV29-1 and TRBJ1-1): SAVISQKPSRDICQRGTSLTIQCQVDSQVTMMFWYRQQPGQSLTLIATANQGSEATYESGFVIDKFPISRPNLTFSTLTVSNMSPEDSSIYLCSARLNTEAFFGQGTRLTVV.

In this sample, this clonotype turned up many times. V usage is TRBV20-1 and J usage is TRBJ2-7, with D perhaps matching TRBD2 (6 bases). V lost 6 bases to trimming and J lost 2 bases, with 17 bases between them. The CDR3 covers 14 residues. Germline CDR1 reads DFQATT; CDR2 reads SNEGSKA (reference sequence). CDR3 DNA sequence: TGCAGTGCACCGAAAGTCCAGCGGGCCTACGAGCAGTACTTC. Protein: CSAPKVQRAYEQYF.

In its sample, this clonotype was seen many times. This chain links TRBV29-1 with TRBJ2-4; TRBD2 matches 7 bases. The V segment lost 4 bases and the J segment 0 bases; nucleotides outside the gene matches: 6. Germline CDR1 reads SQVTM; CDR2 reads ANQGSEA. CDR3 length: 15 residues. The CDR3 nucleotides are TGCAGCGTTGTTAACCCGGGGGGAGCCAAAAACATTCAGTACTTC. Amino acid sequence: CSVVNPGGAKNIQYF.

This clonotype was counted ten times or more. The chain couples TRBV9 to TRBJ1-4, with D possibly being TRBD1 (5 bases). In germline, CDR1 is SGDLS, CDR2 YYNGEE. The CDR3 consists of 15 residues. Trimming cost V 0 bases and J 7 bases, with 13 bases left between them. The CDR3 loop reads CASSVAQGGGEKLFF. The CDR3 DNA is TGTGCCAGCAGCGTAGCCCAGGGAGGCGGTGAAAAACTGTTTTTT.

The chain uses TRBV7-3 and TRBJ2-2; 7 positions agree with TRBD1. CDR1 SGHTA and CDR2 FQGTGA come from the germline V gene. V shed 6 bases and J 4 bases; nucleotides not matched to a gene: 8. The CDR3 sequence is 15 residues long. CDR3 nucleotides: TGTGCCAGCAGTCTGACAGGGTCGGGCACCGGGGAGCTGTTTTTT. Translated: CASSLTGSGTGELFF.